The next 30 T cell receptor beta chains were all read from a single sample in a study of T cell responses to AZD1222 COVID-19 vaccine. The repertoire was sequenced with immunoSEQ multiplex PCR; TCRdb's copy has only in-frame clones and lacks some. The data show about 160,000 clones, 75% to 95% seen once. The source material was peripheral blood, sampled on day 0 of AZD1222 vaccination. All receptors come from an adult in good health.

The rearrangement links TRBV28 to TRBJ2-2; TRBD2 matches 9 bases. The CDR3 spans 16 residues. The junction had 0 bases not matched to a gene; V was cut back by 0 bases and J by 1 base. Germline V gene data show CDR1 as MDHEN and CDR2 as SYDVKM. In DNA form, the CDR3 reads TGTGCCAGCAGTTTATGGACTAGCGGGAACACCGGGGAGCTGTTTTTT. Translating it yields CASSLWTSGNTGELFF. Variable domain in full (rest from reference TRBV28 and TRBJ2-2): DVKVTQSSRYLVKRTGEKVFLECVQDMDHENMFWYRQDPGLGLRLIYFSYDVKMKEKGDIPEGYSVSREKKERFSLILESASTNQTSMYLCASSLWTSGNTGELFFGEGSRLTVL.

The chain combines TRBV29-1 with TRBJ1-1; TRBD1 matches 7 bases. The CDR3 loop spans 14 amino acids. V was clipped by 2 bases and J by 5 bases; unmatched bases: 8. Germline lookup yields CDR1 SQVTM and CDR2 ANQGSEA. CDR3 protein: CSVESWQGGTEAFF. The CDR3 DNA is TGCAGCGTTGAATCTTGGCAGGGGGGAACTGAAGCTTTCTTT.

This CDR3 reads CASSWKDRQGEAFF. The CDR3 coding sequence is TGCGCCAGCAGCTGGAAGGACAGGCAGGGTGAAGCTTTCTTT. The chain carries TRBV5-1 and TRBJ1-1; 7 positions agree with TRBD1. V trimming: 3 bases; J trimming: 7 bases; junction bases outside the gene matches: 9. Germline V lookup: CDR1 SGHRS, CDR2 YFSETQ. The CDR3 spans 14 residues. The full variable domain, in which reference TRBV5-1 and TRBJ1-1 provide the parts outside the CDR3, is KAGVTQTPRYLIKTRGQQVTLSCSPISGHRSVSWYQQTPGQGLQFLFEYFSETQRNKGNFPGRFSGRQFSNSRSEMNVSTLELGDSALYLCASSWKDRQGEAFFGQGTRLTVV.

This chain uses TRBV9 with TRBJ2-7; possible D gene TRBD2, 5 bases. The V end was cut by 0 bases, the J end by 4 bases, with 14 bases between. This CDR3 contains 15 residues. Germline V gene data show CDR1 as SGDLS and CDR2 as YYNGEE. CDR3 region: CASSVGSMRVYEQYF. The CDR3 nucleotides read TGTGCCAGCAGCGTAGGTTCAATGCGGGTTTACGAGCAGTACTTC. Full variable domain (missing parts from reference TRBV9 and TRBJ2-7): DSGVTQTPKHLITATGQRVTLRCSPRSGDLSVYWYQQSLDQGLQFLIQYYNGEERAKGNILERFSAQQFPDLHSELNLSSLELGDSALYFCASSVGSMRVYEQYFGPGTRLTVT.

V usage is TRBV7-2 and J usage is TRBJ1-2, with 9 bases identical to TRBD1. The CDR3 extends over 14 amino acids. Per germline, CDR1 SGHTA and CDR2 FQGNSA. Trimming removed 5 bases from V and 5 bases from J; junction bases left unmatched: 6. The CDR3 sequence is CASSVRQGGYGYTF. The CDR3 DNA reads TGTGCCAGCAGCGTCCGACAGGGGGGATATGGCTACACCTTC.

The sample holds one count of this clone. This rearrangement joins TRBV2 to TRBJ1-5; weak D call: TRBD1 (5 bases). CDR3 length equals 15 residues. Deletions cut 6 bases from V and 6 bases from J, with 18 bases between. CDR1 and CDR2 from the germline V gene are SNHLY and FYNNEI. Here the CDR3 reads CASSGSGAQTQPQHF. CDR3 nucleotides: TGTGCCAGCAGCGGCTCCGGGGCACAGACTCAGCCCCAGCATTTT.

V usage is TRBV27 and J usage is TRBJ2-3; 7 bases are a match to TRBD1. Per the germline V gene, CDR1 is MNHEY and CDR2 is SMNVEV (reference sequence). V dropped 10 bases and J dropped 3; count of bases not matched to a gene: 7. This CDR3 is built from 13 residues. CDR3 sequence (DNA): TGTGCCACCGAGGACAGGTGGACAGATACGCAGTATTTT. It yields the protein CATEDRWTDTQYF.

The V call is TRBV18, the J call TRBJ1-1, with D possibly being TRBD1 (6 bases). CDR1 and CDR2 from the germline V gene are KGHSH and LQKENI. The CDR3 runs to 13 residues. Trimming pared 4 bases from V and 4 bases from J, leaving 10 bases between. Here the CDR3 reads CASSLEQGTEAFF. Here the CDR3 DNA reads TGTGCCAGCTCACTCGAACAGGGCACTGAAGCTTTCTTT.

This chain links TRBV7-6 with TRBJ1-2; weak D call: TRBD1 (5 bases). The CDR3 has 14 residues. The V and J ends lost 1 base and 7 bases respectively, with 13 bases between them. Germline V CDR1 and CDR2: SGHVS, FNYEAQ. Here the CDR3 reads CASSLGGFGAGYTF. DNA for the CDR3: TGTGCCAGCAGCTTAGGTGGGTTCGGGGCTGGCTACACCTTC.

The rearrangement joins TRBV27 to TRBJ1-1; D gene uncertain. The CDR3 loop spans 14 amino acids. Germline CDR1 reads MNHEY; CDR2 reads SMNVEV (reference sequence). V dropped 2 bases and J dropped 4 bases, with 11 bases sitting between them. CDR3 region: CASSLKPLGTEAFF. The CDR3 coding sequence is TGTGCCAGCAGTTTAAAGCCCTTGGGCACTGAAGCTTTCTTT.

The chain links TRBV14 to TRBJ2-7; 7 bases line up with TRBD2. Unmatched junction bases numbered 10, after V lost 0 bases and J lost 2 bases. The CDR3 spans 17 residues. CDR1 is SGHDN and CDR2 is FVKESK in the germline V gene. The CDR3 region has the DNA TGTGCCAGCAGCCAAGACAAGCGCGGGGAGGGACCCTACGAGCAGTACTTC. Translation gives CASSQDKRGEGPYEQYF.

The chain's CDR3 is CASSYSMASGAQTVAYEQYF. CDR3 sequence (DNA): TGTGCCAGCAGTTACTCGATGGCTAGCGGAGCCCAAACAGTAGCCTACGAGCAGTACTTC. The chain has TRBV6-2 or TRBV6-3 and TRBJ2-7, with 7 bases that match TRBD2. CDR3 size: 20 residues. Germline assignment: CDR1 MNHEY and CDR2 SVGEGT. Unmatched junction bases numbered 19, after V lost 0 bases and J lost 2 bases.

The V and J genes are TRBV19 and TRBJ2-1; weak D call: TRBD1 (6 bases). Germline-derived CDR1 and CDR2 are LNHDA and SQIVND (reference sequence). The V and J ends lost 4 bases and 8 bases respectively, with 18 bases between them. This CDR3 has 15 residues. The CDR3 region is CASSKQQGLTDEQFF. CDR3 DNA sequence: TGTGCCAGTAGTAAGCAACAGGGTTTGACGGATGAGCAGTTCTTC.

The chain employs TRBV11-3 and TRBJ2-3; TRBD2 is a possible D gene (7 bases). With 2 bases removed from V and 3 bases from J, the gap between germline ends came to 15 bases. CDR3 length: 16 residues. Germline V gene lookup returns CDR1 SGHNT and CDR2 YENEEA. In DNA, the CDR3 is TGTGCCAGCAGCTTAAGGGGGGGAAAAGGGACAGATACGCAGTATTTT. Protein sequence: CASSLRGGKGTDTQYF.

The chain has TRBV12-5 and TRBJ1-5, with 8 positions matching TRBD1. Germline values: CDR1 LGHNT, CDR2 FRNRAP. The CDR3 totals 13 residues. V was pared by 6 bases and J by 6 bases, with 4 bases of the junction left unmatched. Written as DNA, the CDR3 is TGTGCTAGTGGCTTCCAGGGGGCTCAGCCCCAGCATTTT. Its protein is CASGFQGAQPQHF.

J is TRBJ2-5 and V is TRBV5-1; D remains unclear. The CDR3 contains 14 residues. The germline CDR1 and CDR2 sequences are SGHRS and YFSETQ. Trimming took 5 bases from V and 0 from J, leaving 11 bases between them. The CDR3 DNA sequence: TGCGCCAGCAGAGAGAGGTCGTACCAAGAGACCCAGTACTTC. Translation gives CASRERSYQETQYF.

A few counts support this clone. The chain combines TRBV9 with TRBJ2-1; 8 positions match TRBD2. Germline V gene sequence: CDR1 SGDLS, CDR2 YYNGEE. The CDR3 contains 13 residues. V shed 1 base, J shed 9 bases, and the junction held 3 bases outside the gene matches. DNA for the CDR3: TGTGCCAGCAGCGTAATCGGGAGGGCTGAGCAGTTCTTC. Encoded protein: CASSVIGRAEQFF.

The gene calls are TRBV6-5 and TRBJ1-5; D not resolved. Germline assignment: CDR1 MNHEY and CDR2 SVGAGI. There are 12 residues in the CDR3. Trimming stripped 6 bases from V and 3 bases from J, with 6 bases between. The CDR3 reads CASRTNNQPQHF. In DNA form, the CDR3 reads TGTGCCAGCAGGACAAACAATCAGCCCCAGCATTTT.

The V call is TRBV2, the J call TRBJ2-1; 9 positions agree with TRBD1. Germline-derived CDR1 and CDR2 are SNHLY and FYNNEI. The CDR3 is made up of 19 amino acids. V shed 6 bases, J shed 7 bases, and the junction held 22 bases outside the gene matches. CDR3 in amino acids: CASSQAGTGLPIVENEQFF. CDR3 sequence (DNA): TGTGCCAGCAGCCAAGCGGGGACAGGGCTCCCTATAGTCGAGAATGAGCAGTTCTTC.

The J gene is TRBJ1-1, the V gene TRBV4-3, with 7 bases aligning to TRBD1. Germline V CDR1 and CDR2: LGHNA, YSLEER. V trimming: 2 bases; J trimming: 4 bases; junction bases outside the gene matches: 10. This CDR3 region has 16 residues. CDR3 nucleotide sequence: TGCGCCAGCAGCCAATCGCAAGGGGGCAGGAGCACTGAAGCTTTCTTT. Translated, it gives CASSQSQGGRSTEAFF.

The chain couples TRBV7-2 to TRBJ2-3, with a possible D match to TRBD2 (5 bases). This CDR3 contains 18 residues. With 2 bases removed from V and 0 bases from J, the gap between germline ends came to 18 bases. The germline CDR1 and CDR2 sequences are SGHTA and FQGNSA. The DNA of the CDR3 is TGTGCCAGCAGCTTAATCAATGACTATCCTTATAGCACAGATACGCAGTATTTT. Translated: CASSLINDYPYSTDTQYF.

The chain combines TRBV13 with TRBJ1-2; D unresolved. CDR3 length: 13 residues. Germline V gives CDR1 PRHDT, CDR2 FYEKMQ (reference sequence). Deletions cut 5 bases from V and 3 bases from J, with 10 bases between. CDR3 region: CASSEQGYYGYTF. CDR3 coding DNA: TGTGCCAGCAGCGAGCAAGGTTACTATGGCTACACCTTC.

This chain joins TRBV6-6 and TRBJ2-3; either TRBD1 or TRBD2 may supply D (5 bases each). This CDR3 region has 14 residues. The V end lost 4 bases, the J end lost 10 bases, and 18 bases lay between the germline ends. Germline CDR1 reads MNHNY; CDR2 reads SVGAGI (reference sequence). CDR3 in amino acids: CASSLASRGEAQYF. CDR3 sequence (DNA): TGTGCCAGCAGTTTGGCTAGCAGAGGGGAAGCGCAGTATTTT.

The CDR3 region is CASSWTGSYEQYF. CDR3 nucleotides: TGTGCCAGCAGTTGGACGGGTTCCTACGAGCAGTACTTC. The chain joins TRBV27 to TRBJ2-7; unclear D gene. The CDR3 contains 13 residues. Germline V gene sequence: CDR1 MNHEY, CDR2 SMNVEV (reference sequence). Between the trimmed V and J ends, which lost 4 bases and 1 base, there was a span of 8 bases.

The V and J genes are TRBV11-3 and TRBJ1-2; D gene unclear. The germline CDR1 and CDR2 sequences are SGHNT and YENEEA. The CDR3 covers 13 residues. V lost 3 bases and J 6 bases, leaving 11 bases between the germline ends. DNA of the CDR3: TGTGCCAGCAGCTTTACTAAGCGGCATGGCTACACCTTC. Translated, it gives CASSFTKRHGYTF. The full variable domain, its missing parts supplied by reference TRBV11-3 and TRBJ1-2, is EAGVVQSPRYKIIEKKQPVAFWCNPISGHNTLYWYLQNLGQGPELLIRYENEEAVDDSQLPKDRFSAERLKGVDSTLKIQPAELGDSAVYLCASSFTKRHGYTFGSGTRLTVV.

The chain has TRBV28 and TRBJ2-7, with 12 bases aligning to TRBD1. The CDR3 sequence is 15 residues long. V lost 5 bases to trimming and J lost 5 bases; unmatched junction nucleotides: 7. Germline V lookup: CDR1 MDHEN, CDR2 SYDVKM. Here the CDR3 DNA reads TGTGCCAGCAGTCTCCCCGGGACAGGGGGCCACGAGCAGTACTTC. As protein: CASSLPGTGGHEQYF.

This clone occurred a few times. The genes are TRBV2 and TRBJ1-2; the D gene is possibly TRBD1 (6 bases). Germline-derived CDR1 and CDR2 are SNHLY and FYNNEI. V shed 4 bases and J shed 4 bases, with 16 bases lying between them. The CDR3 runs to 15 residues. This CDR3 reads CASSVGGGPIYGYTF. The DNA for the CDR3 is TGTGCCAGCAGTGTGGGAGGGGGTCCGATCTATGGCTACACCTTC.

A single count supports this clone. The CDR3 DNA reads as TGCGCCAGCAGCCAAGCCACCGGAGGCCCCTACGAGCAGTACTTC. Its protein is CASSQATGGPYEQYF. This chain joins TRBV4-3 and TRBJ2-7; tentatively, D is TRBD2 (5 bases). With 1 base removed from V and 2 bases from J, the gap between germline ends came to 12 bases. CDR3 length: 15 residues. Germline V gene sequence: CDR1 LGHNA, CDR2 YSLEER.

This chain's CDR3 is CASSLVGGTSNEQFF. CDR3 in DNA: TGCGCCAGCAGCTTGGTGGGCGGAACGAGCAATGAGCAGTTCTTC. V gene TRBV5-1 combines with J gene TRBJ2-1; unclear D gene. The V end lost 0 bases, the J end lost 6 bases, and 13 bases lay between the germline ends. Germline V gene sequence: CDR1 SGHRS, CDR2 YFSETQ. The CDR3 runs to 15 residues. Together with reference TRBV5-1 and TRBJ2-1, the CDR3 gives the full variable domain: KAGVTQTPRYLIKTRGQQVTLSCSPISGHRSVSWYQQTPGQGLQFLFEYFSETQRNKGNFPGRFSGRQFSNSRSEMNVSTLELGDSALYLCASSLVGGTSNEQFFGPGTRLTVL.

The J gene is TRBJ1-1, the V gene TRBV6-5, with D unclear. From germline, CDR1 is MNHEY and CDR2 SVGAGI. This CDR3 is built from 13 residues. The germline V and J ends were trimmed by 5 bases and 8 bases, with 15 bases remaining between them. Written as DNA, the CDR3 is TGTGCCAGCAGTACTAGCGCGAGAGACGAAGCTTTCTTT. It yields the protein CASSTSARDEAFF.